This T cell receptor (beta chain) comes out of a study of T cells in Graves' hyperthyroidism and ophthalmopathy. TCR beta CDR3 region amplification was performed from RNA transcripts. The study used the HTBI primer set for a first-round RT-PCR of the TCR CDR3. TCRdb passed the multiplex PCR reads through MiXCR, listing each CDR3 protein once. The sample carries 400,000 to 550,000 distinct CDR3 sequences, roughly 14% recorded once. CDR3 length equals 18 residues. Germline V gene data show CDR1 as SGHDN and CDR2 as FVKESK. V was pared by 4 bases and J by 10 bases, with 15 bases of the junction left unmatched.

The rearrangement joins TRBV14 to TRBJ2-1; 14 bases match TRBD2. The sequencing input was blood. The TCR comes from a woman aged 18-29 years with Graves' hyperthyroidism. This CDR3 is CASSPYPGLAGGTGEQFF. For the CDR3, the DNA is TGTGCCAGCAGCCCTTACCCCGGACTAGCGGGAGGAACAGGGGAGCAGTTCTTC. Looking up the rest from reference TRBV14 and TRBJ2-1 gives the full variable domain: EAGVTQFPSHSVIEKGQTVTLRCDPISGHDNLYWYRRVMGKEIKFLLHFVKESKQDESGMPNNRFLAERTGGTYSTLKVQPAELEDSGVYFCASSPYPGLAGGTGEQFFGPGTRLTVL.